This is a list of T cell receptor beta chains from one sample in a study of T cells in Graves' hyperthyroidism and ophthalmopathy. TCRdb re-derived calls from the multiplex PCR reads in MiXCR, one entry per CDR3 protein. The sample consists of about 350,000 distinct CDR3 sequences, approximately 15% of them appearing once. The sample comprised blood. These receptors were taken from a woman aged 30 to 39 with Graves' hyperthyroidism. CDR3s include the opening cysteine and the closing phenylalanine or tryptophan. Fields, in order: D gene, clone size, J gene, V gene, CDR3 DNA, CDR3 protein. A D gene is named only where the DNA matches it firmly. Some rows mark clone size as missing; the rest say once, few, many or name a class of expanded clone.

>.|many|TRBJ2-3|TRBV27
TGTGCCAGCAGCGCTAGCAGTGGCACAGATACGCAGTATTTT
CASSASSGTDTQYF
>TRBD2|few|TRBJ2-7|TRBV20-1
TGCAGCTCCATCCCACCGACCGGGACTATTCTGTACGAGCAGTACTTC
CSSIPPTGTILYEQYF
>TRBD1|many|TRBJ1-5|TRBV28
TGTGCCAGCAGCGACCTGCCGAGACAGGGGCCGAGTCAGCCCCAGCATTTT
CASSDLPRQGPSQPQHF
>.|.|TRBJ2-1|TRBV6-1
TGTGCCAGCAGTGACCAGTACGACCCCTACAATGAGCAGTTCTTC
CASSDQYDPYNEQFF
>TRBD2|many|TRBJ2-7|TRBV7-2
TGTGCCAGCAGCTTTGGCGGGAGATCCTACGAGCAGTACTTC
CASSFGGRSYEQYF
>TRBD2|.|TRBJ2-7|TRBV27
TGTGCCAGCAGCCAGGGACTAGCGACTAACGAGCAGTACTTC
CASSQGLATNEQYF
>TRBD2|.|TRBJ2-3|TRBV6-2/TRBV6-3
TGTGCCAGCAGTTACCCCCCCGGAGGAGAGCGGGGGCATACGCAGTATTTT
CASSYPPGGERGHTQYF
>.|.|TRBJ1-5|TRBV6-1
TGTGCCAGCAGTTCCACCACATGGGATCAGCCCCAGCATTTT
CASSSTTWDQPQHF
>TRBD1|many|TRBJ1-4|TRBV28
TGTGCCAGCAGTTTCAACAGGGGCAATGAAAAACTGTTTTTT
CASSFNRGNEKLFF
>.|.|TRBJ1-5|TRBV30
TGTGCCTGGAGTAGGGACCGGGCGGGCAATCAGCCCCAGCATTTT
CAWSRDRAGNQPQHF
>.|.|TRBJ2-1|TRBV6-5
TGTGCCAGCAGTTACTCGTGGGGAAATGAGCAGTTCTTC
CASSYSWGNEQFF
>TRBD2|few|TRBJ2-1|TRBV3-1
TGTGCCAGCAGCCAAGAAGGAGCGGGAGGGCAGTTCTTC
CASSQEGAGGQFF
>TRBD2|.|TRBJ2-1|TRBV9
TGTGCCAGCAGCTCACCAAAGGGTTGGTCGGGAGGGCTGGATGAGCAGTTCTTC
CASSSPKGWSGGLDEQFF
>.|.|TRBJ2-1|TRBV27
TGTGCCAGCAGTCGCGGAGGGGCGTACAATGAGCAGTTCTTC
CASSRGGAYNEQFF
>.|.|TRBJ2-6|TRBV3-1
TGTGCCAGCAGCCAAGGGACAGGGGCCAACGTCCTGACTTTC
CASSQGTGANVLTF
>TRBD1|many|TRBJ1-5|TRBV5-1
TGCGCCAGCAGCATAGGGACAGGGACGAATCAGCCCCAGCATTTT
CASSIGTGTNQPQHF
>TRBD2|.|TRBJ2-7|TRBV20-1
TGCAGTGCTAGAGATAGCGGCGGGAGCTCCTACGAGCAGTACTTC
CSARDSGGSSYEQYF
>.|few|TRBJ2-1|TRBV6-1
TGTGCCAGCATGTTAAATGAGCAGTTCTTC
CASMLNEQFF
>TRBD2|.|TRBJ2-7|TRBV28
TGTGCCAGCAGTCCAACCCCTAGCGGGAACTACGAGCAGTACTTC
CASSPTPSGNYEQYF
>TRBD1|few|TRBJ2-3|TRBV20-1
TGCAGTGCGAGCGACGGGACAGGGGCAGATACGCAGTATTTT
CSASDGTGADTQYF
>.|many|TRBJ2-1|TRBV2
TGTGCCAGCAGTGAAGGCCTATGGAATGAGCAGTTCTTC
CASSEGLWNEQFF
>.|many|TRBJ1-1|TRBV7-6
TGTGCCAGCAGCTCGTCCCAGGGGACTGAAGCTTTCTTT
CASSSSQGTEAFF
>.|.|TRBJ1-3|TRBV6-1
TGTGCCAGCAGGGATAATGCGGGTGGAAACACCATATATTTT
CASRDNAGGNTIYF
>TRBD2|many|TRBJ2-1|TRBV11-2
TGTGCCAGCAGCTTAGAGGCTAGCGGACAGTTCTTC
CASSLEASGQFF
>.|many|TRBJ1-1|TRBV2
TGTGCCAGCAGTTCAGGGAGAGAGGAGCCTGCTTTCTTT
CASSSGREEPAFF
>TRBD2|few|TRBJ2-3|TRBV27
TGTGCCAGCAGTTTATACGCGGGAGGGAGCACAGATACGCAGTATTTT
CASSLYAGGSTDTQYF
>.|few|TRBJ2-7|TRBV3-1
TGTGCCAGCAGCCAAGACCTGACAGCGGGTGGATACGAGCAGTACTTC
CASSQDLTAGGYEQYF
>.|many|TRBJ2-7|TRBV28
TGTGCCAGCAGTTTAATCGGCGGGGCCTACGAGCAGTACTTC
CASSLIGGAYEQYF
>.|many|TRBJ1-2|TRBV28
TGTGCCAGCAGTTTCCGGCGAGAACTATTCGGCTACACCTTC
CASSFRRELFGYTF